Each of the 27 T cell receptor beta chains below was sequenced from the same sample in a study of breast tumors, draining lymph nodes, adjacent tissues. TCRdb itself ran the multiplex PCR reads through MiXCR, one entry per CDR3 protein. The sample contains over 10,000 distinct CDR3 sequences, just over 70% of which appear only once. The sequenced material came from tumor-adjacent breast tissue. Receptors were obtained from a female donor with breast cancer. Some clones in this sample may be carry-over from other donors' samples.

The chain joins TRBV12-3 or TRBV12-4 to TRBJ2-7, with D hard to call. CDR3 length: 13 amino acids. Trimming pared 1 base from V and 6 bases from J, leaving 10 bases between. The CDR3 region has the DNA TGTGCCAGCAGTTTAGGTCCGCCGGGCGAGCAGTACTTC. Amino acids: CASSLGPPGEQYF.

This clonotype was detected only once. The CDR3 sequence is CATSEHIAGAKNEQFF. The CDR3 bases are TGTGCCACCAGTGAGCACATAGCGGGAGCAAAAAATGAGCAGTTCTTC. The chain recombines TRBV24-1 with TRBJ2-1; 9 bases align to TRBD2. The CDR3 is made up of 16 amino acids. Looked up from germline, CDR1 is KGHDR and CDR2 is SFDVKD. The ends lost 4 bases at V and 7 bases at J; junction bases unmatched: 10.

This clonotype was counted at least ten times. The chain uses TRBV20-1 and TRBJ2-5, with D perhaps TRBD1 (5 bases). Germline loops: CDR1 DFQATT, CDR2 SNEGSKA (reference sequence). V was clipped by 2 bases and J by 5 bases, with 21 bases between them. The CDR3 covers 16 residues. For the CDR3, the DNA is TGCAGTGCTAGACCCCAGGGTGCAGATAGGTTGGAGACCCAGTACTTC. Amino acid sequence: CSARPQGADRLETQYF.

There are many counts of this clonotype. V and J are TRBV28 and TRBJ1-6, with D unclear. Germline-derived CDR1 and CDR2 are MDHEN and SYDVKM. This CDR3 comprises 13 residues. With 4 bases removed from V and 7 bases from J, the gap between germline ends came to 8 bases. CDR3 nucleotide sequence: TGTGCCAGCAGTTATAGACAAAATTCACCCCTCCACTTT. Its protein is CASSYRQNSPLHF.

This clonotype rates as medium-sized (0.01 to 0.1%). The CDR3 DNA follows: TGTGCCAGCAGTCCGTACCTACAGGGGGTTGATCAGCCCCAGCATTTT. As protein: CASSPYLQGVDQPQHF. The chain has TRBV6-6 and TRBJ1-5; 8 nucleotides match TRBD1. The CDR3 is 16 residues long. Germline CDR1 is MNHNY and CDR2 is SVGAGI (reference sequence). With 5 bases clipped from V and 5 bases from J, the junction kept 11 bases outside the gene matches.

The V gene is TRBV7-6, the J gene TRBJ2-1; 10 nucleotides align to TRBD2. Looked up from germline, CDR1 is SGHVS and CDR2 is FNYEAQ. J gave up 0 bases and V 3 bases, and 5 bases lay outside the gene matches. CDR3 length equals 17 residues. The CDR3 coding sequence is TGTGCCAGCAGCTTGGAGATAGCGGGGGGCTCCTACAATGAGCAGTTCTTC. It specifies CASSLEIAGGSYNEQFF.

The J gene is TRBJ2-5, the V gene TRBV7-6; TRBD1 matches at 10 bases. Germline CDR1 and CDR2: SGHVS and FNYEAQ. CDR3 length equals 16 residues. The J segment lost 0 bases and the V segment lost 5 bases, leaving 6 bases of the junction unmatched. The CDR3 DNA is TGTGCCAGCAGCCTACCGGGACAGGGGTACCAAGAGACCCAGTACTTC. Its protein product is CASSLPGQGYQETQYF.

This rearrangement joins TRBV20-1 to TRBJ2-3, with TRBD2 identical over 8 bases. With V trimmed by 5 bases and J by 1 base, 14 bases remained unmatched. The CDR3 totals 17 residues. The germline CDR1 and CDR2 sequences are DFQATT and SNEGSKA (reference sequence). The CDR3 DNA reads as TGCAGTGCTGGGAAGACTAGCGAGCCTGCTCGCACAGATACGCAGTATTTT. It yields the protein CSAGKTSEPARTDTQYF.

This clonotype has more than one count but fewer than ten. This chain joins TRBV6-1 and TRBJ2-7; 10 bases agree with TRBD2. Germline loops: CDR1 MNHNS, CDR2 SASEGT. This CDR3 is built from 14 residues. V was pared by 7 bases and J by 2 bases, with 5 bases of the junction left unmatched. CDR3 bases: TGTGCCAGCACCGGACTAGCGGAGGCCTACGAGCAGTACTTC. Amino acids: CASTGLAEAYEQYF.

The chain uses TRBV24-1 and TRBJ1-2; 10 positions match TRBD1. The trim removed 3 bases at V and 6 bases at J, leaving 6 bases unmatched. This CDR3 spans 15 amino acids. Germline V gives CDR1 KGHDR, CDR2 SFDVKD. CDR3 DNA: TGTGCCACCAGTGATGTGGGACAGGGGATCGATGGCTACACCTTC. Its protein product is CATSDVGQGIDGYTF.

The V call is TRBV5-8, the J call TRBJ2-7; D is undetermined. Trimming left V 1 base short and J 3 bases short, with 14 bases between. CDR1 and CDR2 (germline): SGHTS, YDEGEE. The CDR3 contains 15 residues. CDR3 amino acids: CASSLYLPKIYEQYF. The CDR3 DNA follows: TGTGCCAGCAGCTTGTATTTGCCAAAGATCTACGAGCAGTACTTC. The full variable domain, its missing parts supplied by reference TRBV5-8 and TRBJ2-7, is EAGVTQSPTHLIKTRGQQATLRCSPISGHTSVYWYQQALGLGLQFLLWYDEGEERNRGNFPPRFSGRQFPNYSSELNVNALELEDSALYLCASSLYLPKIYEQYFGPGTRLTVT.

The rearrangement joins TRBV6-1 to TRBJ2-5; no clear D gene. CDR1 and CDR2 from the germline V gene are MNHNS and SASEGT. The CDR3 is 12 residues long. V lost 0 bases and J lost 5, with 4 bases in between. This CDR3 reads CASSEAHETQYF. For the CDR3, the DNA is TGTGCCAGCAGTGAAGCGCACGAGACCCAGTACTTC.

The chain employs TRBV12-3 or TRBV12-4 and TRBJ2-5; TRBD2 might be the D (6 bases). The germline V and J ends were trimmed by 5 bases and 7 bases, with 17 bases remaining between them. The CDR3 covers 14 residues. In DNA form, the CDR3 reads TGTGCCAGCAGTCCACAAGGGCGGGGCGGGACCCAGTACTTC. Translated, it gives CASSPQGRGGTQYF.

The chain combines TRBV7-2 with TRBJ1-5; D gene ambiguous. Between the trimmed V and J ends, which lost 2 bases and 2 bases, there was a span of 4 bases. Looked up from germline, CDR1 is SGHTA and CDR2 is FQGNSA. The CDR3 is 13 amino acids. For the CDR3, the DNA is TGTGCCAGCAGCTTACAGGGCAATCAGCCCCAGCATTTT. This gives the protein CASSLQGNQPQHF.

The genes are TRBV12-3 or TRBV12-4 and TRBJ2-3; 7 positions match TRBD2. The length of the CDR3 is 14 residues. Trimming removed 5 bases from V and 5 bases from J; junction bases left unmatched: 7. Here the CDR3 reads CASSLGLGGDTQYF. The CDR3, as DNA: TGTGCCAGCAGTCTCGGACTAGGTGGAGATACGCAGTATTTT.

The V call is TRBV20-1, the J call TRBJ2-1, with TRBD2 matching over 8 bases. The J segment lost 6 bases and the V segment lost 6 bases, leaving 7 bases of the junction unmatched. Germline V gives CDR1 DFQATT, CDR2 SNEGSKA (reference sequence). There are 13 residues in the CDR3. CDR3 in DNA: TGCAGTGCCGCCTGGGCGGGGGGCAATGAGCAGTTCTTC. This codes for CSAAWAGGNEQFF.

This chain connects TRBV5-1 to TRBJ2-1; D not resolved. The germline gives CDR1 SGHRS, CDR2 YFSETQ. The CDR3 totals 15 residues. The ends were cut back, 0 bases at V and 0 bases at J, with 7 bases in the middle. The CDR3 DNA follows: TGCGCCAGCAGCTTGGGGCGGAACTCCTACAATGAGCAGTTCTTC. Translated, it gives CASSLGRNSYNEQFF.

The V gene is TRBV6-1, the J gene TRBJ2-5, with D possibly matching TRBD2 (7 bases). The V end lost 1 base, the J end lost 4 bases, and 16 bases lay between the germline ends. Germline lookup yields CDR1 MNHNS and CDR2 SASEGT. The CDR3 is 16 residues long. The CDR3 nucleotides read TGTGCCAGCAGTGAAGGGGGGGGGCTTAACCGAGAGACCCAGTACTTC. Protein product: CASSEGGGLNRETQYF.

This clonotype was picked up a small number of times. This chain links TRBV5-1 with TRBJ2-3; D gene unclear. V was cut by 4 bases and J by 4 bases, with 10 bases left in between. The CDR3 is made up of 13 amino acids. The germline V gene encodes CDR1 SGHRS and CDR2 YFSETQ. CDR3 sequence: CASSREMADTQYF. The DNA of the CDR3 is TGCGCCAGCAGCAGGGAAATGGCAGATACGCAGTATTTT.

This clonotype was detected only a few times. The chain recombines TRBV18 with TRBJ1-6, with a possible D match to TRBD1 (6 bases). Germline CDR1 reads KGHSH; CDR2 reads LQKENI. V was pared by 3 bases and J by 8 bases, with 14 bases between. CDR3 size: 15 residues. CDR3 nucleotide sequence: TGTGCCAGCTCACCCGGGACTCCAGGGGATTCACCCCTCCACTTT. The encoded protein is CASSPGTPGDSPLHF.

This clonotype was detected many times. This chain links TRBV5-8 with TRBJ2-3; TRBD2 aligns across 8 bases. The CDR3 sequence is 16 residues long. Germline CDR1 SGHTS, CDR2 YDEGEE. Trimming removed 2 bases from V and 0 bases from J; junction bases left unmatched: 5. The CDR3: CASSFGGEPSTDTQYF. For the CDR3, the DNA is TGTGCCAGCAGCTTCGGGGGGGAACCTAGCACAGATACGCAGTATTTT.

The CDR3 DNA follows: TGTGCCAGCAGCGTAGAACAGGGGGTCCCCAATGAGCAGTTCTTC. Protein: CASSVEQGVPNEQFF. V gene TRBV9 combines with J gene TRBJ2-1, with 8 bases that match TRBD1. The V gene's germline CDR1 is SGDLS and CDR2 YYNGEE. The length of the CDR3 is 15 residues. With 0 bases clipped from V and 6 bases from J, the junction kept 5 bases outside the gene matches. Together with reference TRBV9 and TRBJ2-1, the CDR3 gives the full variable domain: DSGVTQTPKHLITATGQRVTLRCSPRSGDLSVYWYQQSLDQGLQFLIQYYNGEERAKGNILERFSAQQFPDLHSELNLSSLELGDSALYFCASSVEQGVPNEQFFGPGTRLTVL.

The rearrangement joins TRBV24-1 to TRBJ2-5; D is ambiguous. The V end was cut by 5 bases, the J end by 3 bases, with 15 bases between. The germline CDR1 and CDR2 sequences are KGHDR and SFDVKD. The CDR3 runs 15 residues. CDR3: CATSGLSRGEETQYF. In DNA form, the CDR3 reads TGTGCCACCAGTGGTTTAAGCCGCGGTGAAGAGACCCAGTACTTC.

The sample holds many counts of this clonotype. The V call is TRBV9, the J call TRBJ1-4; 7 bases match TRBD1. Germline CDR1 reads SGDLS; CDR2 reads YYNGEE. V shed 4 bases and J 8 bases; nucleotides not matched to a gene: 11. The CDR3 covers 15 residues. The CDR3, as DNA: TGTGCCAGCAGCCCCCGGGACAGTCCCTTAGAAAAACTGTTTTTT. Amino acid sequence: CASSPRDSPLEKLFF.

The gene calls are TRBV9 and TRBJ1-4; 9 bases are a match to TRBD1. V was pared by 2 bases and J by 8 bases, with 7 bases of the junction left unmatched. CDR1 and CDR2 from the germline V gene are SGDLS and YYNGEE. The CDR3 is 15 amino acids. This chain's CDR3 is CASSVRTGDIEKLFF. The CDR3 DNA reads TGTGCCAGCAGCGTCCGGACAGGGGACATCGAAAAACTGTTTTTT.

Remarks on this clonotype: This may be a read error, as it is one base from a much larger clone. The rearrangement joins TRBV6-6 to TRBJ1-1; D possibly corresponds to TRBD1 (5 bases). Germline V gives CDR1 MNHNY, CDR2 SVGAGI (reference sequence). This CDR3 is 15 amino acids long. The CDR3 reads CASSYPDSPGAEVFF. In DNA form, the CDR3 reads TGTGCCAGCAGTTACCCCGACAGCCCCGGAGCTGAAGTTTTCTTT.

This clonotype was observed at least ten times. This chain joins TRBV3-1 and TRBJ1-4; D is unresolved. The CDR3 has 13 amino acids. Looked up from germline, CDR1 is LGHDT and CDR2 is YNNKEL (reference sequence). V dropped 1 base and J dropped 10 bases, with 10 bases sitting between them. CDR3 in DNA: TGTGCCAGCAGCCAAGTATCAGCTCCAAAACTGTTTTTT. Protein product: CASSQVSAPKLFF.